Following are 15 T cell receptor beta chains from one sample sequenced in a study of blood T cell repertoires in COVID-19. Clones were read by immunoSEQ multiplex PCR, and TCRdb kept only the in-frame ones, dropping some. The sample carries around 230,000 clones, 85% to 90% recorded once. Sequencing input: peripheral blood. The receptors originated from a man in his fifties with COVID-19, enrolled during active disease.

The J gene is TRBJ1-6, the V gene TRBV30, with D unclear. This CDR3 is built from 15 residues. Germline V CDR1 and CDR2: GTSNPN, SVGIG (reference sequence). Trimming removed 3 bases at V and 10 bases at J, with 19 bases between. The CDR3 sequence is CAWRMGKHGGSPLHF. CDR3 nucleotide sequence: TGTGCCTGGAGAATGGGCAAACACGGTGGATCACCCCTCCACTTT.

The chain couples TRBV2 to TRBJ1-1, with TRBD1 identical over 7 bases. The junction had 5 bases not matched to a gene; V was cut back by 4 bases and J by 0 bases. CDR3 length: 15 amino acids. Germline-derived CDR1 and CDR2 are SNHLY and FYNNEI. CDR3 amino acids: CASSVEDRMNTEAFF. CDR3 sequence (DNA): TGTGCCAGCAGTGTTGAGGACAGGATGAACACTGAAGCTTTCTTT.

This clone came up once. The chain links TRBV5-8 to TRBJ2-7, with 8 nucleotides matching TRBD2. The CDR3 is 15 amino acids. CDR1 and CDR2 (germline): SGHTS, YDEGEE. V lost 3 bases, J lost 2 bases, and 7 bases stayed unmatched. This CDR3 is CASSYPGLVTYEQYF. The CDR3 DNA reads TGTGCCAGCAGCTACCCGGGACTAGTCACCTACGAGCAGTACTTC.

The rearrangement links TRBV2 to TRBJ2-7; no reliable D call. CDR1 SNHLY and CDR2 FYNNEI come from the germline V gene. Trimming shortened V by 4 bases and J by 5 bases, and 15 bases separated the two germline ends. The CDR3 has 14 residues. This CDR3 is CASSARVIYDEQYF. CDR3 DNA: TGTGCCAGCAGTGCAAGAGTTATTTATGACGAGCAGTACTTC.

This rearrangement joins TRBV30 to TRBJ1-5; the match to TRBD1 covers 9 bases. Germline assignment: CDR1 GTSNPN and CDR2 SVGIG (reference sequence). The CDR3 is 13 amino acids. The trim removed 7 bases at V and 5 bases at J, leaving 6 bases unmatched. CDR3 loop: CAYGQGNHQPQHF. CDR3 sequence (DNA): TGTGCCTACGGACAGGGGAACCATCAGCCCCAGCATTTT.

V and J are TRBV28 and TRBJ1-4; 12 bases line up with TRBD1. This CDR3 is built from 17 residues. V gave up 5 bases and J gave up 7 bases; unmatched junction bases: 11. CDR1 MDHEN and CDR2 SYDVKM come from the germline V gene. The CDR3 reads CASSPGTGGFRSEKLFF. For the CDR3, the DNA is TGTGCCAGCAGTCCGGGGACAGGGGGCTTTCGAAGTGAAAAACTGTTTTTT.

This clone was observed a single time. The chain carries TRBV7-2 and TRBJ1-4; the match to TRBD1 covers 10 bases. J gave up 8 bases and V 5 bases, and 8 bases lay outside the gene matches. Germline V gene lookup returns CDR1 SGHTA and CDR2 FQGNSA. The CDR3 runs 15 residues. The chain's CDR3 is CASSTGTGVGEKLFF. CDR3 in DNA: TGTGCCAGCAGCACAGGGACAGGGGTTGGAGAAAAACTGTTTTTT.

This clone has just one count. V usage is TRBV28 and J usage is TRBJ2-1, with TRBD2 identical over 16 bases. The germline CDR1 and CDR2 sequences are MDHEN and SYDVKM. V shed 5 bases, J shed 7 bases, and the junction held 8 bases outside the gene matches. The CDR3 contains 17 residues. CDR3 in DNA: TGTGCCAGCAGTGCCGGGACTAGCGGGGGGGCCGCAAATGAGCAGTTCTTC. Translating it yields CASSAGTSGGAANEQFF.

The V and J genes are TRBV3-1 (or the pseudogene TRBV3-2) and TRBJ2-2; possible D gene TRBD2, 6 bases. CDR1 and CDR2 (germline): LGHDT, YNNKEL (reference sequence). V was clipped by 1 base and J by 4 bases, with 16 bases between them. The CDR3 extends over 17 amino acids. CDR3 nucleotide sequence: TGTGCCAGCAGCCAAGTGGGCGGGGCGGGCGTCACCGGGGAGCTGTTTTTT. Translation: CASSQVGGAGVTGELFF.

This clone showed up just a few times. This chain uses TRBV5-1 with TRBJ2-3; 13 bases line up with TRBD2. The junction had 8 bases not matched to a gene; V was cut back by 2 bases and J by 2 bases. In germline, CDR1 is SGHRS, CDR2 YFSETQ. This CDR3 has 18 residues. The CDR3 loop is CASSLARLAGGITDTQYF. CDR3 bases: TGCGCCAGCAGCTTAGCCCGACTAGCGGGAGGTATCACAGATACGCAGTATTTT.

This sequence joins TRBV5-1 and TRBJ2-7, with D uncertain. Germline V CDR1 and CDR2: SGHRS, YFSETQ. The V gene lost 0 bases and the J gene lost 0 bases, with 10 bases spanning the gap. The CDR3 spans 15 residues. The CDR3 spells CASSLEDTPSYEQYF. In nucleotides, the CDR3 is TGCGCCAGCAGCTTGGAAGACACCCCCTCCTACGAGCAGTACTTC.

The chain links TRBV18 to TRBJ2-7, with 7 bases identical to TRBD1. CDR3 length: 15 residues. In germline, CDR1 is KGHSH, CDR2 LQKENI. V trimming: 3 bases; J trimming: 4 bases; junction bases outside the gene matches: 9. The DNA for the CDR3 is TGTGCCAGCTCACCCGGGACAGCCAGTAAGTACGAGCAGTACTTC. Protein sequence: CASSPGTASKYEQYF.

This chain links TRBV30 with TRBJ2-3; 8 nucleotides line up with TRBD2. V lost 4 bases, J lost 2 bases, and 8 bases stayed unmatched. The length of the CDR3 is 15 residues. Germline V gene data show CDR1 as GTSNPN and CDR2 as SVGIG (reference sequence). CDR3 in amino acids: CAWNRGLADTDTQYF. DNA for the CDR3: TGTGCCTGGAACCGAGGACTAGCCGACACAGATACGCAGTATTTT.

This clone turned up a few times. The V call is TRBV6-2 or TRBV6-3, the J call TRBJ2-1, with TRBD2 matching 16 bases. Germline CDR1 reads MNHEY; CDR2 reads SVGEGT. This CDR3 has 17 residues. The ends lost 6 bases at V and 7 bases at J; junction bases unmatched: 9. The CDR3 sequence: CASSPGTSGGAGNEQFF. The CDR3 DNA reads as TGTGCCAGCAGCCCTGGGACTAGCGGGGGGGCTGGTAATGAGCAGTTCTTC.

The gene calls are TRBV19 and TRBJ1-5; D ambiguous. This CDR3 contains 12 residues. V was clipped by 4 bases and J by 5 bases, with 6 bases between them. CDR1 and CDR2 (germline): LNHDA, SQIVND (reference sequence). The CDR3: CASSTTDQPQHF. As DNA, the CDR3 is TGTGCCAGTAGTACCACGGATCAGCCCCAGCATTTT.